This TCR beta chain was sequenced for a study of blood T cells in healthy people across ages. The ends were cut back, 1 base at V and 0 bases at J, with 7 bases in the middle. The CDR3 runs to 15 residues. Germline CDR1 reads LGHNA; CDR2 reads YNFKEQ. Using a J-beta primer mix together with a sample-barcoded 5' primer, a second PCR was run for roughly 7 to 11 cycles. TCRdb ran MiXCR on the 5' RACE reads and lists one entry per CDR3 protein. The sample shows about 1.4 million distinct CDR3 sequences, around 59% of them seen only once. This clonotype was detected only a few times. What was sequenced was blood. The rearrangement joins TRBV4-2 to TRBJ2-1, with D unresolved. The sequence was obtained from a man younger than 35 in good health. Written as DNA, the CDR3 is TGTGCCAGCAGCCAAGTACACAACTCCTACAATGAGCAGTTCTTC. Translated: CASSQVHNSYNEQFF.